This T cell receptor (beta chain) stems from a study of beta chain features in type 1 diabetes. Expressed TCRB transcripts were sequenced after all isolated RNA was converted to cDNA. Naive, central memory and regulatory T cell samples yielded some 3.9 million reads on average. Profiled with immunoSEQ multiplex PCR; TCRdb holds only in-frame clones, not every one. The sample carries about 900,000 clones, 17% recorded once. Each donor gave one heparinised blood draw averaging about 100 mL. Sorting with CD45RO/CCR7/CD25/CD127/CD95/CD27 yielded naive, central memory, regulatory and stem-like memory CD4+ cells. V lost 0 bases and J lost 10, with 17 bases in between. CDR1 and CDR2 from the germline V gene are MRHNA and SNTAGT. CDR3 size: 15 residues. This clone came up a few times.

The origin of this receptor is a woman aged 18-29 years in good health. Sequenced: naive CD4+ T cells from blood. This chain links TRBV6-4 with TRBJ2-3; a weak D match, TRBD2 (6 bases). CDR3 sequence: CASSDSDYGGLPQYF. The CDR3 DNA reads as TGTGCCAGCAGTGACTCGGACTACGGGGGTTTGCCGCAGTATTTT.